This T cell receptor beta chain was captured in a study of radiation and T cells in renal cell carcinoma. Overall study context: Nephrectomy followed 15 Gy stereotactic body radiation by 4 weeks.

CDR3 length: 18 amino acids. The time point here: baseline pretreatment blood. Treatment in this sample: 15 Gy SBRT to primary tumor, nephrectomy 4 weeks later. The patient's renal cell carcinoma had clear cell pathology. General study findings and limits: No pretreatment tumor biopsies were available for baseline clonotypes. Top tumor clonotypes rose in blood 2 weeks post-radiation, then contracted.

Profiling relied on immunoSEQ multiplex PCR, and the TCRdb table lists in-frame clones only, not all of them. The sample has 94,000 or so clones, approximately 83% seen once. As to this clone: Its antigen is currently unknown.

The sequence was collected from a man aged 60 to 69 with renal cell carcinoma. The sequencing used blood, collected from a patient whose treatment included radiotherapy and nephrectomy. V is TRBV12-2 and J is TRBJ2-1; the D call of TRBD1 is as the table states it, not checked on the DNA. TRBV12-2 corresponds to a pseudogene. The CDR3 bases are TGCGCAAGTCGCTTAGGAGGAGAACCACAGGGGATATACAATGAGCAGTTCTTC. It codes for CASRLGGEPQGIYNEQFF.